The sequence of this T cell receptor beta chain was determined in a study of Tregs in tolerant kidney transplant recipients. Data came from immunoSEQ multiplex PCR; TCRdb stores just in-frame clones and leaves some out. The table has about 81,000 clones, 91% seen once. Study findings and constraints: Donor-specific Treg expansion exceeded global Treg expansion in tolerant patients, suggesting antigen drive. Changing PCR primers prevented nucleotide comparison between some patients' samples.

Related graft donors supplied nonmyeloablative bone marrow transplants, and mixed chimerism was transient. In this sample, this clone turned up a few times. Antigen unknown. Trimming cost V 11 bases and J 1 base, with 15 bases left between them. The germline CDR1 and CDR2 sequences are ENHRY and SYGVKD. This CDR3 spans 13 amino acids. This specimen consisted of CD4+ T cells from blood (PBMCs), obtained 24 months after the transplant. The chain combines TRBV10-3 with TRBJ2-7, with D maybe TRBD2 (5 bases). The source is a human patient who received a combined kidney and bone marrow transplant. Some of these T cells may belong to the graft donor. The CDR3 spells CAAKNRDSYEQYF. CDR3 in DNA: TGTGCCGCGAAGAATCGGGATTCCTACGAGCAGTACTTC.